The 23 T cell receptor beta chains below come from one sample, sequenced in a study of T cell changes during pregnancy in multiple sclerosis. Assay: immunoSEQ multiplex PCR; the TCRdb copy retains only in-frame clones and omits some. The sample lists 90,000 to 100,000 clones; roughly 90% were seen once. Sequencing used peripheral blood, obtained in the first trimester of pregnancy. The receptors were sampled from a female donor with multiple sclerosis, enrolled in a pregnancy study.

The CDR3 DNA sequence: TGTGCCAGCAGCATAGGGACAATCAGCTCTGGGGCCAACGTCCTGACTTTC. This codes for CASSIGTISSGANVLTF. This sequence joins TRBV21-1 and TRBJ2-6; the DNA was not used to check the table's D call, TRBD1. TRBV21-1 is a listed pseudogene. The CDR3 runs to 17 residues.

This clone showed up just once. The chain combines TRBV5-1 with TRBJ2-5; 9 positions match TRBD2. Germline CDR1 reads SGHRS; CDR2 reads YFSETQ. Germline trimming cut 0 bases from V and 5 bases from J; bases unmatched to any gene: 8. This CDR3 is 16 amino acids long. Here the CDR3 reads CASSLEAAGGSETQYF. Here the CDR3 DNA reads TGCGCCAGCAGCTTGGAGGCGGCGGGAGGGAGTGAGACCCAGTACTTC.

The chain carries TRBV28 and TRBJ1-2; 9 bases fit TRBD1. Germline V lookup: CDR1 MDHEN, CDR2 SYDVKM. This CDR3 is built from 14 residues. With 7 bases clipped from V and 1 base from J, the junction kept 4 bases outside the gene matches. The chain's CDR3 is CASTMTGGNYGYTF. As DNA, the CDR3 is TGTGCCAGCACTATGACAGGGGGTAACTATGGCTACACCTTC.

The CDR3 here is CASSFPGLYNEQFF. For the CDR3, the DNA is TGTGCCAGCAGCTTTCCGGGACTTTACAATGAGCAGTTCTTC. This rearrangement joins TRBV7-7 to TRBJ2-1; D is possibly TRBD2 (6 bases). The V gene lost 3 bases and the J gene lost 4 bases, with 10 bases spanning the gap. This CDR3 spans 14 amino acids. The germline CDR1 and CDR2 sequences are SSHAT and FNYEAQ (reference sequence). Complete variable domain (other parts from reference TRBV7-7 and TRBJ2-1): GAGVSQSPRYKVTKRGQDVTLRCDPISSHATLYWYQQALGQGPEFLTYFNYEAQPDKSGLPSDRFSAERPEGSISTLTIQRTEQRDSAMYRCASSFPGLYNEQFFGPGTRLTVL.

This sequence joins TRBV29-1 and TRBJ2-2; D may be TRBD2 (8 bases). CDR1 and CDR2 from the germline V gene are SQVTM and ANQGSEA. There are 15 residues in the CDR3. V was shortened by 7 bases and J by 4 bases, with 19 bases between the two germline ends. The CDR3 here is CSAQGGLAGTGELFF. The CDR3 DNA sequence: TGCAGCGCCCAGGGGGGCCTAGCGGGCACCGGGGAGCTGTTTTTT.

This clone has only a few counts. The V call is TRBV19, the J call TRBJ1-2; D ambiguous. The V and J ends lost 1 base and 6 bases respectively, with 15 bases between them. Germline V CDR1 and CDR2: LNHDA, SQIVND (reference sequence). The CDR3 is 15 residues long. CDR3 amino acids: CASSIGLGRIDGYTF. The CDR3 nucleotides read TGTGCCAGTAGTATAGGCCTAGGCAGAATCGATGGCTACACCTTC.

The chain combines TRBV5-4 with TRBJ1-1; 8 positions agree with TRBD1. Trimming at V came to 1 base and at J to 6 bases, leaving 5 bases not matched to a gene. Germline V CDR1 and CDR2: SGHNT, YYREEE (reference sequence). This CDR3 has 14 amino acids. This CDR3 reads CASSLHGQGPEAFF. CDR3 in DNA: TGTGCCAGCAGCTTGCACGGACAGGGTCCTGAAGCTTTCTTT. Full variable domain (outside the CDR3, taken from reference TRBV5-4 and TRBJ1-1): ETGVTQSPTHLIKTRGQQVTLRCSSQSGHNTVSWYQQALGQGPQFIFQYYREEENGRGNFPPRFSGLQFPNYSSELNVNALELDDSALYLCASSLHGQGPEAFFGQGTRLTVV.

The CDR3: CASRLGAGGTEAFF. The CDR3 DNA follows: TGTGCCAGCAGACTAGGGGCAGGGGGCACTGAAGCTTTCTTT. The V gene is TRBV28, the J gene TRBJ1-1; 7 bases fit TRBD1. The CDR3 is made up of 14 amino acids. CDR1 MDHEN and CDR2 SYDVKM come from the germline V gene. Trimming cost V 6 bases and J 4 bases; bases outside gene matches: 8.

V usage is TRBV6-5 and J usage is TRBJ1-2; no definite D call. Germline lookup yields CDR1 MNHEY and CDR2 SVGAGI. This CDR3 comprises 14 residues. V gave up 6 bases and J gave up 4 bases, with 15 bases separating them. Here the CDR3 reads CASRRRRQAYGYTF. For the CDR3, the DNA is TGTGCCAGCAGACGTCGCAGGCAAGCCTATGGCTACACCTTC.

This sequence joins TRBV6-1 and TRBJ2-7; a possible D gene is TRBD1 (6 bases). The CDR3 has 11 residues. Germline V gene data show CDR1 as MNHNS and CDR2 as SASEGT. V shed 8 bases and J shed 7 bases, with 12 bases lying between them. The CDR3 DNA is TGTGCCAGCCAGGGGCTAGAAGAGCAGTACTTC. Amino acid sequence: CASQGLEEQYF.

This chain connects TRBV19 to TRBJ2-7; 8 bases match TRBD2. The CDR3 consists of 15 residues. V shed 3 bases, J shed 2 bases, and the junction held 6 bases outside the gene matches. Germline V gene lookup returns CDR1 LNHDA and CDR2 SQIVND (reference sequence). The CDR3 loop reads CASSISLAATYEQYF. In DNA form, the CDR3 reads TGTGCCAGTAGTATTTCACTAGCGGCGACCTACGAGCAGTACTTC.

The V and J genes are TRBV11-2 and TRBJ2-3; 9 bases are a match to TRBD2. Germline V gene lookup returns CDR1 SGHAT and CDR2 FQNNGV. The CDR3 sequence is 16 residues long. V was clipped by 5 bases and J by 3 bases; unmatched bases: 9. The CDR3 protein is CASSAISGRKTDTQYF. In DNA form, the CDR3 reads TGTGCCAGCAGCGCGATTAGCGGGAGAAAGACAGATACGCAGTATTTT. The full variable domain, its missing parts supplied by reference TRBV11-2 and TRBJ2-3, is EAGVAQSPRYKIIEKRQSVAFWCNPISGHATLYWYQQILGQGPKLLIQFQNNGVVDDSQLPKDRFSAERLKGVDSTLKIQPAKLEDSAVYLCASSAISGRKTDTQYFGPGTRLTVL.

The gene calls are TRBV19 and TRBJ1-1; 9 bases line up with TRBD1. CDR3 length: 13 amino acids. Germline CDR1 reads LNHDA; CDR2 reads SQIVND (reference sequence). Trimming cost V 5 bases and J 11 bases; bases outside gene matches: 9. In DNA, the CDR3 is TGTGCCAGTAGTTCCGGACAGGGGTTCGGGGCTTTCTTT. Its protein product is CASSSGQGFGAFF.

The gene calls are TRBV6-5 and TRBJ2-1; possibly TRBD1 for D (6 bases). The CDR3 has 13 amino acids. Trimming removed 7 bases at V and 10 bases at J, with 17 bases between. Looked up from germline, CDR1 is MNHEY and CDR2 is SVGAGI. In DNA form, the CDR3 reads TGTGCCAGCACAAAGGACAGCTACAGCGAGCAGTTCTTC. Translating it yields CASTKDSYSEQFF.

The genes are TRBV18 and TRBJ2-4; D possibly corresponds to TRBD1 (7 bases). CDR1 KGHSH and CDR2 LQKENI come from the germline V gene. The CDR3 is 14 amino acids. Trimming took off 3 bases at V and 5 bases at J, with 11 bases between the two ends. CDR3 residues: CASSPGGGQNIQYF. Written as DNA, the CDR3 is TGTGCCAGCTCACCTGGAGGGGGCCAAAACATTCAGTACTTC.

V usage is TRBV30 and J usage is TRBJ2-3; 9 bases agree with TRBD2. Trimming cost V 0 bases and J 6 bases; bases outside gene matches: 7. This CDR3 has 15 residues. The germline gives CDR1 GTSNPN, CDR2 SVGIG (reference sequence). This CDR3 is CAWSVQGGRVDTQYF. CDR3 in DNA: TGTGCCTGGAGTGTACAGGGCGGGAGGGTGGATACGCAGTATTTT.

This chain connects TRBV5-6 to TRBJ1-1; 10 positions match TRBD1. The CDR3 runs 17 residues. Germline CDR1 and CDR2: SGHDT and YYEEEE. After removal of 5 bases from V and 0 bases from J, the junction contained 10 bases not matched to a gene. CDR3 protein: CASSPWGQGLLNTEAFF. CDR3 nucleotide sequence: TGTGCCAGCAGTCCCTGGGGACAGGGGTTATTGAACACTGAAGCTTTCTTT.

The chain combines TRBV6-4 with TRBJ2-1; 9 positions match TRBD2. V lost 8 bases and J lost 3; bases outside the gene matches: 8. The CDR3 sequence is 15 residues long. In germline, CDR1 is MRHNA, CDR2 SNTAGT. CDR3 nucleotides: TGTGCCAGCCCAGCAGGGCGGGAGGGCTACAATGAGCAGTTCTTC. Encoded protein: CASPAGREGYNEQFF.

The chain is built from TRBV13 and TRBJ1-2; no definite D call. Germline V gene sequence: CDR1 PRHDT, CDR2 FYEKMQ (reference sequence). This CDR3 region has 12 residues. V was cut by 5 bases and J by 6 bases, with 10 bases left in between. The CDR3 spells CASSRNRDGYTF. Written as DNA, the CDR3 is TGTGCCAGCAGCCGTAATCGGGATGGCTACACCTTC.

CDR3 nucleotides: TGTGCCAGCAGTATAAATAGCGGGAGATTCACAGATACGCAGTATTTT. Translation gives CASSINSGRFTDTQYF. V and J are TRBV27 and TRBJ2-3, with 9 bases aligning to TRBD2. The germline CDR1 and CDR2 sequences are MNHEY and SMNVEV (reference sequence). Trimming cost V 5 bases and J 2 bases; bases outside gene matches: 8. This CDR3 is 16 amino acids long.

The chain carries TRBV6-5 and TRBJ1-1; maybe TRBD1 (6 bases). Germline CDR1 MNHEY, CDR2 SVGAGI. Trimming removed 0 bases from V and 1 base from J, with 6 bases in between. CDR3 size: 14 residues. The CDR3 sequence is CASSYSGGNTEAFF. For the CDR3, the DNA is TGTGCCAGCAGTTACTCAGGGGGGAACACTGAAGCTTTCTTT.

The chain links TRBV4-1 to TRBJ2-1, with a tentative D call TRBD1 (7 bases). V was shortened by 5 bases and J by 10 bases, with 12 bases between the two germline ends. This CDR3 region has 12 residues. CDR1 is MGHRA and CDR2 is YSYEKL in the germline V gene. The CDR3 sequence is CASSSRGEEQFF. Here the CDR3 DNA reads TGCGCCAGCAGCTCCAGGGGGGAAGAGCAGTTCTTC.

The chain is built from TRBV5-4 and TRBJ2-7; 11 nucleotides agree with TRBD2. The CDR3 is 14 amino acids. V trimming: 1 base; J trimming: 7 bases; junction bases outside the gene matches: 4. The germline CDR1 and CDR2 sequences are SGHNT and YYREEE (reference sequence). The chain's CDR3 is CASSLTSGRVEQYF. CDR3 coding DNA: TGTGCCAGCAGCTTGACTAGCGGGAGAGTTGAGCAGTACTTC. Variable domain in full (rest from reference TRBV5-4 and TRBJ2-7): ETGVTQSPTHLIKTRGQQVTLRCSSQSGHNTVSWYQQALGQGPQFIFQYYREEENGRGNFPPRFSGLQFPNYSSELNVNALELDDSALYLCASSLTSGRVEQYFGPGTRLTVT.